The 20 T cell receptor beta chains below come from one sample, sequenced in a study of Ad26.COV2.S vaccination and SARS-CoV-2 variants. As for treatment: around 19 received Ad26.COV2.S at low or high dose, single or two shots; several received placebo; per-sample allocation not given. Sampling was performed 63 days after the first vaccine or placebo injection. Only in-frame clones appear in the TCRdb table, and some are missing; sequencing was by immunoSEQ multiplex PCR. Of under 250,000 clones listed, approximately 90% are singletons. Specimen: peripheral blood, collected in a trial of Ad26.COV2.S vaccine versus placebo. The receptors derive from a person aged 18-60 years who received the Ad26.COV2.S COVID-19 vaccine or a placebo.

This chain connects TRBV30 to TRBJ1-4, with a weak D call TRBD1 (5 bases). Germline assignment: CDR1 GTSNPN and CDR2 SVGIG (reference sequence). The V end lost 3 bases, the J end lost 3 bases, and 11 bases lay between the germline ends. The CDR3 is 14 amino acids. Written as DNA, the CDR3 is TGTGCCTGGAGCACCGGGACGGCTAATGAAAAACTGTTTTTT. It codes for CAWSTGTANEKLFF.

The rearrangement uses TRBV4-1 and TRBJ2-1; 9 bases map to TRBD2. The CDR3 loop spans 16 amino acids. Looked up from germline, CDR1 is MGHRA and CDR2 is YSYEKL. The ends lost 0 bases at V and 10 bases at J; junction bases unmatched: 10. CDR3 nucleotide sequence: TGCGCCAGCAGCCAAGATGTCGCGCGGGAGGGCCCCGAGCAGTTCTTC. Protein product: CASSQDVAREGPEQFF.

This chain connects TRBV6-2 or TRBV6-3 to TRBJ2-7; TRBD2 matches 8 bases. V dropped 6 bases and J dropped 7; count of bases not matched to a gene: 32. CDR1 is MNHEY and CDR2 is SVGEGT in the germline V gene. This CDR3 region has 21 residues. The CDR3 DNA is TGTGCCAGCAGCCCGGGGAGGTTGGAAATTAGCGGGGCCCGCTCATTGGAAGAGCAGTACGTC. The encoded protein is CASSPGRLEISGARSLEEQYV.

The V gene is TRBV19, the J gene TRBJ2-3, with TRBD2 matching 8 bases. V trimming: 4 bases; J trimming: 2 bases; junction bases outside the gene matches: 17. Germline lookup yields CDR1 LNHDA and CDR2 SQIVND (reference sequence). The CDR3 has 19 residues. CDR3 sequence: CASSTPSYGLAGTTDTQYF. In DNA form, the CDR3 reads TGTGCCAGTAGTACCCCCAGCTATGGACTAGCAGGGACCACAGATACGCAGTATTTT. Based on the CDR3 plus reference TRBV19 and TRBJ2-3, the full variable domain is DGGITQSPKYLFRKEGQNVTLSCEQNLNHDAMYWYRQDPGQGLRLIYYSQIVNDFQKGDIAEGYSVSREKKESFPLTVTSAQKNPTAFYLCASSTPSYGLAGTTDTQYFGPGTRLTVL.

The genes are TRBV2 and TRBJ2-3; TRBD1 might be the D (6 bases). Germline CDR1 reads SNHLY; CDR2 reads FYNNEI. The V and J ends lost 4 bases and 0 bases respectively, with 14 bases between them. This CDR3 comprises 16 residues. This CDR3 reads CASSARQVPSTDTQYF. For the CDR3, the DNA is TGTGCCAGCAGTGCACGACAGGTTCCTAGCACAGATACGCAGTATTTT.

The count of this clone is one. The chain recombines TRBV29-1 with TRBJ2-1, with 9 bases fitting TRBD1. The CDR3 is 15 residues long. Germline values: CDR1 SQVTM, CDR2 ANQGSEA. The ends lost 6 bases at V and 5 bases at J; junction bases unmatched: 11. The CDR3, as DNA: TGCAGCGTGATCCCGGGACAGGGTCTCCACAATGAGCAGTTCTTC. Its protein product is CSVIPGQGLHNEQFF.

This clone was seen just once. For the CDR3, the DNA is TGCGCCAGCAGCCGCGAGTTAGTGCCGGTTGGGCAGTTCTTC. Its protein product is CASSRELVPVGQFF. The chain employs TRBV4-1 and TRBJ2-1, with D uncertain. Trimming removed 4 bases at V and 12 bases at J, with 19 bases between. In germline, CDR1 is MGHRA, CDR2 YSYEKL. The CDR3 spans 14 residues.

This chain joins TRBV5-1 and TRBJ2-1; no definite D call. The CDR3 spans 14 residues. Trimming took 0 bases from V and 0 from J, leaving 4 bases between them. In germline, CDR1 is SGHRS, CDR2 YFSETQ. The CDR3 DNA reads as TGCGCCAGCAGCTTGGATCCCTCCTACAATGAGCAGTTCTTC. Protein: CASSLDPSYNEQFF.

This sequence joins TRBV4-1 and TRBJ1-1; no clear D gene. The CDR3 sequence is 12 residues long. Trimming removed 6 bases at V and 1 base at J, with 6 bases between. Germline V gene data show CDR1 as MGHRA and CDR2 as YSYEKL. The CDR3, as DNA: TGCGCCAGCAGTCACAAGAACACTGAAGCTTTCTTT. This gives the protein CASSHKNTEAFF.

The chain links TRBV7-3 to TRBJ2-1, with D uncertain. The V and J ends lost 1 base and 0 bases respectively, with 7 bases between them. Germline V lookup: CDR1 SGHTA, CDR2 FQGTGA. The CDR3 loop spans 15 amino acids. The CDR3 bases are TGTGCCAGCAGCTTAAGGCTAAGCTCCTACAATGAGCAGTTCTTC. This gives the protein CASSLRLSSYNEQFF.

The chain has TRBV4-1 and TRBJ1-6; D is perhaps TRBD1 (6 bases). In germline, CDR1 is MGHRA, CDR2 YSYEKL. The CDR3 is 13 amino acids. V was shortened by 6 bases and J by 6 bases, with 9 bases between the two germline ends. As DNA, the CDR3 is TGCGCCAGCAGGGGACATTTTAATTCACCCCTCCACTTT. Translating gives CASRGHFNSPLHF.

The chain has TRBV3-1 (or the pseudogene TRBV3-2) and TRBJ2-3; D unresolved. V was shortened by 1 base and J by 1 base, with 6 bases between the two germline ends. The germline V gene encodes CDR1 LGHDT and CDR2 YNNKEL (reference sequence). The CDR3 totals 14 residues. This CDR3 reads CASSQGSGTDTQYF. The DNA of the CDR3 is TGTGCCAGCAGCCAAGGCTCGGGCACAGATACGCAGTATTTT.

This clone showed up just a few times. The chain has TRBV15 and TRBJ1-1; D is perhaps TRBD1 (6 bases). V was pared by 9 bases and J by 1 base, with 27 bases between. The CDR3 is 18 amino acids. The germline V gene has CDR1 LNHNV and CDR2 YYDKDF (reference sequence). Here the CDR3 reads CATGEKQGWGGGNTEAFF. DNA of the CDR3: TGTGCCACGGGTGAAAAACAGGGCTGGGGTGGAGGGAACACTGAAGCTTTCTTT.

This chain connects TRBV21-1 to TRBJ2-5; the D call of TRBD1 is as the table states it, not checked on the DNA. TRBV21-1 is listed as a pseudogene. The length of the CDR3 is 16 residues. The CDR3 here is CASSTSRTGEGETQYF. The CDR3 DNA reads as TGTGCCAGCAGCACCTCTCGGACAGGGGAGGGGGAGACCCAGTACTTC.

V is TRBV10-3 and J is TRBJ2-2; no definite D call. Trimming left V 6 bases short and J 0 bases short, with 8 bases between. The germline gives CDR1 ENHRY, CDR2 SYGVKD. The CDR3 spans 14 residues. The CDR3 coding sequence is TGTGCCATCAGGACTGCTGCGAACACCGGGGAGCTGTTTTTT. Translated: CAIRTAANTGELFF.

This clone appeared a single time. This chain links TRBV20-1 with TRBJ1-1; D gene uncertain. The germline V gene encodes CDR1 DFQATT and CDR2 SNEGSKA (reference sequence). The CDR3 extends over 10 amino acids. V lost 4 bases to trimming and J lost 4 bases, with 4 bases between them. The CDR3 spells CSATITEAFF. The DNA of the CDR3 is TGCAGTGCTACCATCACTGAAGCTTTCTTT.

This clone was detected only a few times. The V and J genes are TRBV18 and TRBJ1-1; D may be TRBD1 (5 bases). Trimming left V 5 bases short and J 1 base short, with 11 bases between. The CDR3 is 14 residues long. The germline V gene encodes CDR1 KGHSH and CDR2 LQKENI. The CDR3 DNA reads as TGTGCCAGCTCAAAGGGGTTCGGGAACACTGAAGCTTTCTTT. Its protein product is CASSKGFGNTEAFF.

The rearrangement uses TRBV6-5 and TRBJ2-2; no reliable D call. CDR3 length: 15 amino acids. Trimming removed 0 bases at V and 1 base at J, with 6 bases between. Germline loops: CDR1 MNHEY, CDR2 SVGAGI. The CDR3 is CASSYSSENTGELFF. CDR3 nucleotides: TGTGCCAGCAGTTACTCGAGTGAGAACACCGGGGAGCTGTTTTTT.

The chain couples TRBV5-1 to TRBJ2-2, with TRBD1 matching over 9 bases. The length of the CDR3 is 16 residues. Germline trimming cut 2 bases from V and 4 bases from J; bases unmatched to any gene: 6. CDR1 SGHRS and CDR2 YFSETQ come from the germline V gene. The CDR3 region is CASSLPTGGGTGELFF. Here the CDR3 DNA reads TGCGCCAGCAGCTTACCGACAGGGGGAGGCACCGGGGAGCTGTTTTTT.

The chain employs TRBV18 and TRBJ2-7; D not resolved. Trimming cost V 5 bases and J 1 base, with 9 bases left between them. CDR1 and CDR2 from the germline V gene are KGHSH and LQKENI. The CDR3 runs to 13 residues. This chain's CDR3 is CASSKADSYEQYV. The CDR3 DNA is TGTGCCAGCTCAAAGGCTGATTCCTACGAGCAGTACGTC.